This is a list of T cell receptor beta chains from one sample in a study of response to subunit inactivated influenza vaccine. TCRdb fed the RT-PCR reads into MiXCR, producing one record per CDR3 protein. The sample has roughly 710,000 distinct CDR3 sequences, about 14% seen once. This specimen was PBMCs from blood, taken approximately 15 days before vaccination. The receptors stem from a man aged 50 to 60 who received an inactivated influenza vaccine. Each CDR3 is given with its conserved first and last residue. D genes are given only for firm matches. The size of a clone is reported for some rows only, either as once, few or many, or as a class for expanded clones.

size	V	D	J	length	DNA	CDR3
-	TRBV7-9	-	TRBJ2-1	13	TGTGCCAGCAGCCAAGACACGATCAATGAGCAGTTCTTC	CASSQDTINEQFF
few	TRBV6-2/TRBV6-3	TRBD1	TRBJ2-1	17	TGTGCCAGCAGTCAAATACAATCCGGGACAGGGTATAATGAGCAGTTCTTC	CASSQIQSGTGYNEQFF
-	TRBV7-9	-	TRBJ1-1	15	TGTGCCAGCAGCCTAGCCCCAAGGGGAGGCGCGGAAGCTTTCTTT	CASSLAPRGGAEAFF
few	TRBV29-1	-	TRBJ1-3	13	TGCAGCGTTGTCCTGGAGGTGGGAAACACCATATATTTT	CSVVLEVGNTIYF
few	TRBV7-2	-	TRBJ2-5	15	TGTGCCAGCAGCTCCCCGCTCGGGGCAGAAGAGACCCAGTACTTC	CASSSPLGAEETQYF
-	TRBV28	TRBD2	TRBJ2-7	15	TGTGCCAGCAGTAGACCGGGACTAGCGGTCTACGAGCAGTACTTC	CASSRPGLAVYEQYF
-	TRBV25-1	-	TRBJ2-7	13	TGTGCCTGCAGTGAAGGATCGAGGTACGAGCAGTACTTC	CACSEGSRYEQYF
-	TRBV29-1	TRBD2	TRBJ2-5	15	TGCAGCGTTGACACTAGCGGGAGTTTTCAAGAGACCCAGTACTTC	CSVDTSGSFQETQYF
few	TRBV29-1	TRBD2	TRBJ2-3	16	TGCAGCGTTGAAGATCAACTAGCGGGAGGCCCAGATACGCAGTATTTT	CSVEDQLAGGPDTQYF
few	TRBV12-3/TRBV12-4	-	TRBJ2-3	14	TGTGCCAGCAGTTTATCCGCTAGCATGGATACGCAGTATTTT	CASSLSASMDTQYF
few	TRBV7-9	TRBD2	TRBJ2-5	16	TGTGCCAGCAGCTTATTGACTAGCGGGAGCTCAGAGACCCAGTACTTC	CASSLLTSGSSETQYF
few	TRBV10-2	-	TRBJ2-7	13	TGCGCCAGCAGTGTGAGGGATTCCTACGAGCAGTACTTC	CASSVRDSYEQYF
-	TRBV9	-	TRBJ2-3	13	TGTGCCAGCAGCGTAGACTCGCGCCATGAACAGTATTTT	CASSVDSRHEQYF
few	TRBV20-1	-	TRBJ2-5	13	TGCAGTGCCGTCGGTACGGAAAAAGAGACCCAGTACTTC	CSAVGTEKETQYF
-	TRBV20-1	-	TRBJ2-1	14	TGCAGTGCCCCCCAACCAACTAGTAGTGGCGAGCAGTTCTTC	CSAPQPTSSGEQFF
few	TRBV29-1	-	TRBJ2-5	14	-	CSVGPGVLQETQYF
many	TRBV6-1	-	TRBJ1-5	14	TGTGCCAGCAGTGAGCTAAGGCAGAATCAGCCCCAGCATTTT	CASSELRQNQPQHF
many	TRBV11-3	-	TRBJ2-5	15	TGTGCCAGCAGCCCCAGCGTTACAGAGCAAGAGACCCAGTACTTC	CASSPSVTEQETQYF
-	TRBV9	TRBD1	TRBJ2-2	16	TGTGCCAGCAGCGTACGGACAGGGCAAGGCACCGGGGAGCTGTTTTTT	CASSVRTGQGTGELFF
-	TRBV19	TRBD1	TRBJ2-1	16	TGTGCCAGTAGTCCCCGTTCCGGACAGGGGGCTCTCGAGCAGTTCTTC	CASSPRSGQGALEQFF
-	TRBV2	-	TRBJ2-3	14	TGTGCCAGCAAGACAGAGGTTAGCACAGATACGCAGTATTTT	CASKTEVSTDTQYF
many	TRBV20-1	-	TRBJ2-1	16	TGCAGTGCTAGAGATTTTGAGGGAGGACCCTACAATGAGCAGTTCTTC	CSARDFEGGPYNEQFF
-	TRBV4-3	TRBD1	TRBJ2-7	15	TGCGCCAGCAGCCAAGAGAACAGGGGTTTCTACGAGCAGTACTTC	CASSQENRGFYEQYF
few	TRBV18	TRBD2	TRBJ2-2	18	TGTGCCAGCTCACCCCGGACTAGCGGGAGTGGACGGACCGGGGAGCTGTTTTTT	CASSPRTSGSGRTGELFF
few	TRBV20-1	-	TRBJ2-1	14	TGCAGTGCTAGAGATCTCATGGTGAGGAATGAGCAGTTCTTC	CSARDLMVRNEQFF
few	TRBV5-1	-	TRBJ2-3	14	TGCGCCAGCAGCCAAGAGAGTTTTACAGATACGCAGTATTTT	CASSQESFTDTQYF
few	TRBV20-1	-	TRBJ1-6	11	TGCAGTGCGTTTAGCATCGGACCCCTCCACTTT	CSAFSIGPLHF
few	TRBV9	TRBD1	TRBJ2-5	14	TGTGCCAGCAGCCACGGGACAGTGGTAGAGACCCAGTACTTC	CASSHGTVVETQYF
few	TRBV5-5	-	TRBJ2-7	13	TGTGCCAGCAGCATAAGACAGTACTACGAGCAGTACTTC	CASSIRQYYEQYF